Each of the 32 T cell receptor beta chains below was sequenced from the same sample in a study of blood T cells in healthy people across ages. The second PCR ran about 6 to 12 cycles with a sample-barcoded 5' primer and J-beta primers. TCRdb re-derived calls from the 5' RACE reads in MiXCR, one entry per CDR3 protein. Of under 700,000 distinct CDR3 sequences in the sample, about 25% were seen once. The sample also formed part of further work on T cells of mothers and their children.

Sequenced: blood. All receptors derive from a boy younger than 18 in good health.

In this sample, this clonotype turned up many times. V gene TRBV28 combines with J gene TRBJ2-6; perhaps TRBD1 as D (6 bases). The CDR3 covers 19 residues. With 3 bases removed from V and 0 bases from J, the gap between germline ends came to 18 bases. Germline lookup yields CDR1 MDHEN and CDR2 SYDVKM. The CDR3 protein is CASSFFGQTPLSGANVLTF. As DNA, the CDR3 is TGTGCCAGCAGTTTCTTCGGACAGACTCCCCTCTCTGGGGCCAACGTCCTGACTTTC.

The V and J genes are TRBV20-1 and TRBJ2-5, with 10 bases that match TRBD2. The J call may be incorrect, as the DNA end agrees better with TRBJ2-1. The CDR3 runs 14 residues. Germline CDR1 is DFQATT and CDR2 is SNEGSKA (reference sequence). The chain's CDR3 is CSAGPSGSVYEQFF. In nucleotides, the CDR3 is TGCAGTGCTGGCCCTAGCGGGAGTGTCTATGAGCAGTTCTTC.

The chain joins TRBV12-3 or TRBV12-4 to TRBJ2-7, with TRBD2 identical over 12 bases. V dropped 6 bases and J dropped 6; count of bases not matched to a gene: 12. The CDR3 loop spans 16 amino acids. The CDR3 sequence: CASRRTSGGLRLEQYF. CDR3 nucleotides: TGTGCCAGCAGACGAACTAGCGGGGGGCTTCGGCTCGAGCAGTACTTC.

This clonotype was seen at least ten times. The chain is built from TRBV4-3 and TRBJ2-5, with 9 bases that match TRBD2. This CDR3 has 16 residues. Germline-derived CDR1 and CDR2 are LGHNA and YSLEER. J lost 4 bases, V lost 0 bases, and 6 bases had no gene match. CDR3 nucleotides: TGCGCCAGCAGCCAAGATACCGGACTAGCGTTAGAGACCCAGTACTTC. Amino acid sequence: CASSQDTGLALETQYF.

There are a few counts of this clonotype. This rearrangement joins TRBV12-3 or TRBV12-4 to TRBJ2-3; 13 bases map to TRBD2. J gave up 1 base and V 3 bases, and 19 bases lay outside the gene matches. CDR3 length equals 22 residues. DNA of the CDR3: TGTGCCAGCAGTTTTAGCAGACAACCCCGTCAACTAGCGGGGGGGGGCACAGATACGCAGTATTTT. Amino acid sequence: CASSFSRQPRQLAGGGTDTQYF.

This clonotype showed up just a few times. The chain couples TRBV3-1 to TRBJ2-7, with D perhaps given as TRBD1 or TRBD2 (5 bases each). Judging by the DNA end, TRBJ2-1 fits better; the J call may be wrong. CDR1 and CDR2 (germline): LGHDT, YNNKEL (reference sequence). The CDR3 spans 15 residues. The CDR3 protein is CASSLIRDLSSEQFF. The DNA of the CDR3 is TGTGCCAGCAGTCTAATCCGGGACCTGTCCAGTGAGCAGTTCTTC.

The CDR3 is CASRSRGNTIYF. Written as DNA, the CDR3 is TGTGCCAGCCGTTCTCGGGGAAACACCATATATTTT. The chain recombines TRBV12-3 or TRBV12-4 with TRBJ1-3; D uncertain. The CDR3 sequence is 12 residues long. Trimming removed 8 bases at V and 4 bases at J, with 9 bases between.

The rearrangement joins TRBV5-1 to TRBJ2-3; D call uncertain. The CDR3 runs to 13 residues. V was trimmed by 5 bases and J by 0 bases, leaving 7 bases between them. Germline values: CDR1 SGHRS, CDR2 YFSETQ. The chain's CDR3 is CASSLESTDTQYF. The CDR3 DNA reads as TGCGCCAGCAGTCTGGAGAGCACAGATACGCAGTATTTT.

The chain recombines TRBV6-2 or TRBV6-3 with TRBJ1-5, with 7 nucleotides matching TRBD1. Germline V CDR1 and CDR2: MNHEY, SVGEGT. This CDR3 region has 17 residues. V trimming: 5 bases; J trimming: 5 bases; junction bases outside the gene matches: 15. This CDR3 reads CASSPLDRSLGDQPQHF. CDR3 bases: TGTGCCAGCAGTCCCCTGGACAGGTCGCTGGGCGATCAGCCCCAGCATTTT.

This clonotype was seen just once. As DNA, the CDR3 is TGCAGTGCTAGAGATCGGAGGGACCCAACGAACACCGGGGAGCTGTTTTTT. This codes for CSARDRRDPTNTGELFF. This chain uses TRBV20-1 with TRBJ2-2; maybe TRBD2 (6 bases). The V end lost 0 bases, the J end lost 0 bases, and 14 bases lay between the germline ends. The CDR3 consists of 17 residues. CDR1 and CDR2 from the germline V gene are DFQATT and SNEGSKA (reference sequence).

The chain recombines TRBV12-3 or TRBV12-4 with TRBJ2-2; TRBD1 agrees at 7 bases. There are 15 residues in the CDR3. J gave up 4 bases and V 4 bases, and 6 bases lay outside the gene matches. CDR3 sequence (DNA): TGTGCCAGCAGTTGGACAGGCGGCATCACCGGGGAGCTGTTTTTT. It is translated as CASSWTGGITGELFF.

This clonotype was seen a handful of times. The CDR3 spells CASSPWVGGELFF. DNA for the CDR3: TGTGCCAGCAGCCCATGGGTTGGCGGGGAGCTGTTTTTT. This sequence joins TRBV7-3 and TRBJ2-2; D is unresolved. CDR1 and CDR2 from the germline V gene are SGHTA and FQGTGA. The CDR3 runs 13 residues. V lost 5 bases and J 7 bases, leaving 11 bases between the germline ends. The variable domain in full, with the rest retrieved from reference TRBV7-3 and TRBJ2-2, is GAGVSQTPSNKVTEKGKYVELRCDPISGHTALYWYRQSLGQGPEFLIYFQGTGAADDSGLPNDRFFAVRPEGSVSTLKIQRTERGDSAVYLCASSPWVGGELFFGEGSRLTVL.

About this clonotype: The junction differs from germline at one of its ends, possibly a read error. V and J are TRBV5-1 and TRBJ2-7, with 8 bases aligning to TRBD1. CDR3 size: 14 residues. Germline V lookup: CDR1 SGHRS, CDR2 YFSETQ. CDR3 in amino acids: CTSSWTGSSYEQYF. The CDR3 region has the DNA TGCACCAGCAGCTGGACAGGGAGCTCCTACGAGCAGTACTTC.

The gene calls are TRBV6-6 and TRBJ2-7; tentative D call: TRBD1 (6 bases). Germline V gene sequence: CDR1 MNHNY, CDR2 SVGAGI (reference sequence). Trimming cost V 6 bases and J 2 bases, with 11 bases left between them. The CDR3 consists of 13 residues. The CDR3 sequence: CASRGAAAYEQYF. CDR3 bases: TGTGCCAGCAGGGGGGCAGCAGCCTACGAGCAGTACTTC.

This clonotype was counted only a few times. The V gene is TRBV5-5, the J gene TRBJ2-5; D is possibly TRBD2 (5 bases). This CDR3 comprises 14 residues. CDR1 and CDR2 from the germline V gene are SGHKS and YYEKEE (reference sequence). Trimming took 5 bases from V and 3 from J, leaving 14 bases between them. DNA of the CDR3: TGTGCCAGCAGTACGGGGAATGCGAAAGAGACCCAGTACTTC. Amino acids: CASSTGNAKETQYF.

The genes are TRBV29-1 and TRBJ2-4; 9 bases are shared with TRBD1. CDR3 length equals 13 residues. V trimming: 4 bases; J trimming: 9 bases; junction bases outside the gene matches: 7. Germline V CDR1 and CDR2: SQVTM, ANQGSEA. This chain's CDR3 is CSVGGQGESIQYF. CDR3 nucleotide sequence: TGCAGCGTTGGGGGACAGGGCGAGAGCATTCAGTACTTC.

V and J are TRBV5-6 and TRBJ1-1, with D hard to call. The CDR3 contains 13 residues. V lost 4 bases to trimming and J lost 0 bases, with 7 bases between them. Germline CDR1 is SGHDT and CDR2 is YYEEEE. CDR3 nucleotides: TGTGCCAGCAGCGTCTCTATGAACACTGAAGCTTTCTTT. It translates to CASSVSMNTEAFF.

The CDR3 bases are TGTGCCAGCAGTTTAGGGGGGTTCCAGCATTTT. Protein product: CASSLGGFQHF. The chain joins TRBV6-2 or TRBV6-3 to TRBJ1-5; D may be TRBD1 (6 bases). Trimming removed 4 bases from V and 12 bases from J, with 10 bases in between. This CDR3 has 11 residues. The V gene's germline CDR1 is MNHEY and CDR2 SVGEGT.

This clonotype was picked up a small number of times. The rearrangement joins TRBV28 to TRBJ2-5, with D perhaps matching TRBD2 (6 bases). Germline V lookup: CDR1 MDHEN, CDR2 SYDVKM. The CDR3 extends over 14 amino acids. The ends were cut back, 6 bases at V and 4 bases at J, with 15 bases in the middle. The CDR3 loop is CASSPPSDGETQYF. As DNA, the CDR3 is TGTGCCAGCAGCCCTCCTAGCGACGGAGAGACCCAGTACTTC.

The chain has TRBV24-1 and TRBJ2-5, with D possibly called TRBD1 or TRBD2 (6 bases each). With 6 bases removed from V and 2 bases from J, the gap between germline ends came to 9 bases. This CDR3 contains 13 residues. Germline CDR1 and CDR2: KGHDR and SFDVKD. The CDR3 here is CATSPGAQETQYF. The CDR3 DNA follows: TGTGCCACCAGTCCGGGGGCTCAAGAGACCCAGTACTTC.

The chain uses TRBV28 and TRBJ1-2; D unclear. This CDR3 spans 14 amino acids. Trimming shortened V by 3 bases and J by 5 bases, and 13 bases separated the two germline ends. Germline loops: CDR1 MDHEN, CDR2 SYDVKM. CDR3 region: CASSFMGMGYGYTF. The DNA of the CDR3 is TGTGCCAGCAGTTTCATGGGGATGGGTTATGGCTACACCTTC.

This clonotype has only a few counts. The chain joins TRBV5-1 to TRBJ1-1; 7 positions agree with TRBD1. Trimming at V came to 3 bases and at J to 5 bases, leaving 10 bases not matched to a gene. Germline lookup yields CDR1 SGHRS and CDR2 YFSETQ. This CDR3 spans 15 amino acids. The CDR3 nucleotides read TGCGCCAGCAGCTCGGAGACAGGGAGGGGTACTGAAGCTTTCTTT. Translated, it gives CASSSETGRGTEAFF.

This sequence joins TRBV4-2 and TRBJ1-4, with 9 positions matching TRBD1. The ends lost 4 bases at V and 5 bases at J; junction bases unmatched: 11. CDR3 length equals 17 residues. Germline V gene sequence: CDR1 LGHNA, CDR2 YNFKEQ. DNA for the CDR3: TGTGCCAGCAGCCCCATTCTACAGGGGGCATGGAATGAAAAACTGTTTTTT. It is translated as CASSPILQGAWNEKLFF.

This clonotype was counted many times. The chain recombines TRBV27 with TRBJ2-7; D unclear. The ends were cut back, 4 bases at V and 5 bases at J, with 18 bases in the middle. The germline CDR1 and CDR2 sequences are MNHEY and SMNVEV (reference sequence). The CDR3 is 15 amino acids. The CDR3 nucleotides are TGTGCCAGCAGTTCCCGATTTGGGGTAAGCGACGAGCAGTACTTC. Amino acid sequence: CASSSRFGVSDEQYF.

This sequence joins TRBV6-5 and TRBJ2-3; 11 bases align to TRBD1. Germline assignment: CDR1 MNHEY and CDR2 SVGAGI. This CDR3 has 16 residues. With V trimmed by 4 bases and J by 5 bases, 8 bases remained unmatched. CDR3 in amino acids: CASSFTGQGAGDTQYF. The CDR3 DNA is TGTGCCAGCAGTTTCACAGGACAGGGGGCAGGAGATACGCAGTATTTT.

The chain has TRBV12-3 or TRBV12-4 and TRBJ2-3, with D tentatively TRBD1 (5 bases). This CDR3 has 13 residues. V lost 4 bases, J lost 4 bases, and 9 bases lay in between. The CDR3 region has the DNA TGTGCCAGCAGTTCGTGGGGCCCAGATACGCAGTATTTT. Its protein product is CASSSWGPDTQYF.

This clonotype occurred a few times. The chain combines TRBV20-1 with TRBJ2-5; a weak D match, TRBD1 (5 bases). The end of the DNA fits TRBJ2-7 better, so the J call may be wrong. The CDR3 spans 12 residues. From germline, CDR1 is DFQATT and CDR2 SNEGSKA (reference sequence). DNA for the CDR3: TGCAGTGCTACCCGCAGGGACTACGAGCAGTACTTC. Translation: CSATRRDYEQYF.

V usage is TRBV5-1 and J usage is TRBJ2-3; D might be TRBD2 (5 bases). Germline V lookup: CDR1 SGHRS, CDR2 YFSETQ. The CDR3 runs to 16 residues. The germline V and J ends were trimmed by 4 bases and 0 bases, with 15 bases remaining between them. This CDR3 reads CASSPSSPLSTDTQYF. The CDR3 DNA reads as TGCGCCAGCAGCCCATCTAGCCCCCTGAGCACAGATACGCAGTATTTT.

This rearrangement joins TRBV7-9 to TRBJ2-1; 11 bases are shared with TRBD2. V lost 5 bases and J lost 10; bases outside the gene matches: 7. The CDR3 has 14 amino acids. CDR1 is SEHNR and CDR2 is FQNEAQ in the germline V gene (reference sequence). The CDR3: CASSHGTSGVEQFF. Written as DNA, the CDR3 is TGTGCCAGCAGCCACGGGACTAGCGGCGTCGAGCAGTTCTTC. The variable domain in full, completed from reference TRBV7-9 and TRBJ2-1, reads DTGVSQNPRHKITKRGQNVTFRCDPISEHNRLYWYRQTLGQGPEFLTYFQNEAQLEKSRLLSDRFSAERPKGSFSTLEIQRTEQGDSAMYLCASSHGTSGVEQFFGPGTRLTVL.

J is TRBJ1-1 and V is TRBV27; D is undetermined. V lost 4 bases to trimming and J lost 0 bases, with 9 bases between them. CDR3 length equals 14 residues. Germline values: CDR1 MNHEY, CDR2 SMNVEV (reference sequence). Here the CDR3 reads CASSYQSLNTEAFF. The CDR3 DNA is TGTGCCAGCAGTTATCAGTCCCTGAACACTGAAGCTTTCTTT.

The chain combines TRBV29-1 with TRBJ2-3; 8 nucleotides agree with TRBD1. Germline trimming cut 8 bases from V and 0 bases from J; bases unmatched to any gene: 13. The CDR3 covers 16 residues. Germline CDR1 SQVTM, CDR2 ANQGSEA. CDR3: CSSRGQGLSSTDTQYF. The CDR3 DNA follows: TGCAGCTCCCGCGGACAGGGCCTGTCTAGCACAGATACGCAGTATTTT.

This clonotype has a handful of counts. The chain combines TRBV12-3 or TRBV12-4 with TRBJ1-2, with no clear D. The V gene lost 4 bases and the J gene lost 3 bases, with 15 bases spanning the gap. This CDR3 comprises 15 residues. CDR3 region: CASSSDRTLDYGYTF. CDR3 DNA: TGTGCCAGCAGTTCCGACCGGACCCTTGACTATGGCTACACCTTC.